These 21 T cell receptor beta chains share one sample of origin, sequenced in a study of T cell changes during pregnancy in multiple sclerosis. Assay: immunoSEQ multiplex PCR; the TCRdb copy retains only in-frame clones and omits some. The sample has around 57,000 clones; 75% to 90% are singletons. The source material was peripheral blood, sampled in the first trimester of pregnancy. The origin of the receptors is a female donor in good health, enrolled as a control in a pregnancy study.

The V gene is TRBV10-3, the J gene TRBJ2-3; no firm D call. From germline, CDR1 is ENHRY and CDR2 SYGVKD. V dropped 3 bases and J dropped 6 bases, with 7 bases sitting between them. The CDR3 length is 12 residues. The CDR3 DNA reads TGTGCCATCAGTGAAGTTCGGGATACGCAGTATTTT. This codes for CAISEVRDTQYF.

CDR3 residues: CASRITGVGTDTQYF. Written as DNA, the CDR3 is TGTGCCAGCAGAATCACAGGGGTAGGCACAGATACGCAGTATTTT. V and J are TRBV2 and TRBJ2-3; 7 bases align to TRBD1. Trimming took 6 bases from V and 1 from J; bases not matched to a gene: 7. Germline V gene lookup returns CDR1 SNHLY and CDR2 FYNNEI. This CDR3 is built from 15 residues.

V usage is TRBV7-2 and J usage is TRBJ2-7; TRBD1 agrees at 8 bases. The J segment lost 2 bases and the V segment lost 5 bases, leaving 8 bases of the junction unmatched. CDR1 SGHTA and CDR2 FQGNSA come from the germline V gene. This CDR3 has 15 amino acids. The CDR3 sequence is CASSPSTGGTYEQYF. In DNA form, the CDR3 reads TGTGCCAGCAGCCCCTCTACAGGGGGAACCTACGAGCAGTACTTC.

Only a few counts were recorded for this clone. The rearrangement links TRBV27 to TRBJ2-2; the D is unclear. CDR3 length: 12 residues. The germline V gene encodes CDR1 MNHEY and CDR2 SMNVEV (reference sequence). V lost 5 bases, J lost 8 bases, and 9 bases lay in between. The CDR3 sequence: CASSPSRGELFF. The CDR3 DNA reads as TGTGCCAGCAGTCCCTCACGGGGGGAGCTGTTTTTT.

This chain connects TRBV4-2 to TRBJ2-7, with D hard to call. V was pared by 3 bases and J by 5 bases, with 5 bases between. CDR1 and CDR2 (germline): LGHNA, YNFKEQ. The CDR3 runs to 11 residues. CDR3 DNA sequence: TGTGCCAGCAGCCATAGCAACGAGCAGTACTTC. It yields the protein CASSHSNEQYF.

For the CDR3, the DNA is TGTGCCATTCAGGGTCTGATGGATGGCTACACCTTC. This gives the protein CAIQGLMDGYTF. V and J are TRBV30 and TRBJ1-2; tentative D call: TRBD1 (5 bases). Trimming took 8 bases from V and 6 from J, leaving 16 bases between them. The CDR3 is 12 amino acids. Germline-derived CDR1 and CDR2 are GTSNPN and SVGIG (reference sequence).

V gene TRBV2 combines with J gene TRBJ2-7; possibly TRBD2 for D (5 bases). V was trimmed by 4 bases and J by 2 bases, leaving 9 bases between them. Germline V CDR1 and CDR2: SNHLY, FYNNEI. This CDR3 has 13 residues. CDR3 nucleotides: TGTGCCAGCAGTGGGGAGATGACCTACGAGCAGTACTTC. This sequence encodes CASSGEMTYEQYF.

This rearrangement joins TRBV9 to TRBJ2-5; 15 nucleotides line up with TRBD2. Germline CDR1 SGDLS, CDR2 YYNGEE. CDR3 length: 18 residues. The ends lost 3 bases at V and 5 bases at J; junction bases unmatched: 11. The CDR3 loop is CASSAGLAGGTIGETQYF. DNA of the CDR3: TGTGCCAGCAGCGCTGGACTAGCGGGGGGGACGATCGGGGAGACCCAGTACTTC. The variable domain in full, with the rest retrieved from reference TRBV9 and TRBJ2-5, is DSGVTQTPKHLITATGQRVTLRCSPRSGDLSVYWYQQSLDQGLQFLIQYYNGEERAKGNILERFSAQQFPDLHSELNLSSLELGDSALYFCASSAGLAGGTIGETQYFGPGTRLLVL.

The chain is built from TRBV6-5 and TRBJ2-5; TRBD1 matches 10 bases. From germline, CDR1 is MNHEY and CDR2 SVGAGI. CDR3 length equals 13 residues. Trimming removed 6 bases from V and 14 bases from J; junction bases left unmatched: 12. CDR3 amino acids: CASRPSSDRGNYF. The DNA of the CDR3 is TGTGCCAGCAGACCTAGTTCGGACAGGGGGAATTACTTC.

V is TRBV6-1 and J is TRBJ2-3; 8 bases fit TRBD2. This CDR3 has 14 residues. CDR1 and CDR2 (germline): MNHNS, SASEGT. The V segment lost 10 bases and the J segment 2 bases; nucleotides outside the gene matches: 8. CDR3 in amino acids: CATTGGAHTDTQYF. The CDR3 region has the DNA TGTGCCACTACGGGGGGGGCTCACACAGATACGCAGTATTTT.

The V gene is TRBV11-2, the J gene TRBJ1-1; no definite D call. CDR3 length equals 12 residues. CDR1 and CDR2 from the germline V gene are SGHAT and FQNNGV. V lost 1 base, J lost 3 bases, and 3 bases lay in between. CDR3 residues: CASSLGHTEAFF. The CDR3 DNA is TGTGCCAGCAGCTTAGGGCACACTGAAGCTTTCTTT.

The chain combines TRBV19 with TRBJ2-7, with 12 bases lining up with TRBD1. Per the germline V gene, CDR1 is LNHDA and CDR2 is SQIVND (reference sequence). Trimming took 5 bases from V and 4 from J; bases not matched to a gene: 9. The CDR3 totals 16 residues. CDR3 DNA: TGTGCCAGTAGTCCCCAAGGGACAGGGGGCAGGTACGAGCAGTACTTC. Its protein is CASSPQGTGGRYEQYF.

This chain's CDR3 is CASSPTGARGNTIYF. The CDR3, as DNA: TGCGCCAGCAGCCCCACAGGGGCTCGTGGAAACACCATATATTTT. The V gene is TRBV4-3, the J gene TRBJ1-3; TRBD1 agrees at 7 bases. Per germline, CDR1 LGHNA and CDR2 YSLEER. The CDR3 runs 15 residues. V trimming: 4 bases; J trimming: 3 bases; junction bases outside the gene matches: 6.

V is TRBV4-3 and J is TRBJ1-4; a weak D match, TRBD1 (5 bases). The V end lost 0 bases, the J end lost 5 bases, and 16 bases lay between the germline ends. Germline CDR1 LGHNA, CDR2 YSLEER. The CDR3 sequence is 17 residues long. Here the CDR3 DNA reads TGCGCCAGCAGCCAAGATATGGGAGGGACGGGAAATGAAAAACTGTTTTTT. Its translation is CASSQDMGGTGNEKLFF.

The chain employs TRBV10-1 and TRBJ2-3, with TRBD1 identical over 8 bases. V dropped 5 bases and J dropped 3; count of bases not matched to a gene: 13. CDR1 WNHNN and CDR2 SYGVQD come from the germline V gene (reference sequence). This CDR3 is 17 amino acids long. The CDR3 bases are TGCGCCAGCAGTCGATTATCAGGGGGCCGTATAACAGATACGCAGTATTTT. Translation: CASSRLSGGRITDTQYF.

The genes are TRBV11-3 and TRBJ2-7; D is ambiguous. This CDR3 contains 13 residues. V lost 5 bases and J 4 bases, leaving 12 bases between the germline ends. The V gene's germline CDR1 is SGHNT and CDR2 YENEEA. CDR3 in amino acids: CASSPRHGYEQYF. The CDR3 nucleotides read TGTGCCAGCAGCCCGAGGCACGGGTACGAGCAGTACTTC.

This chain joins TRBV9 and TRBJ1-3; the D gene is possibly TRBD1 (6 bases). V shed 4 bases and J shed 8 bases, with 19 bases lying between them. The CDR3 has 15 amino acids. Germline V CDR1 and CDR2: SGDLS, YYNGEE. The CDR3 DNA is TGTGCCAGCAGCTCAGGGGCCCCGCGAACGGACACCATATATTTT. Amino acid sequence: CASSSGAPRTDTIYF.

The chain recombines TRBV9 with TRBJ2-7; 7 bases are shared with TRBD1. V was clipped by 0 bases and J by 2 bases; unmatched bases: 8. CDR1 and CDR2 (germline): SGDLS, YYNGEE. This CDR3 has 16 residues. The CDR3 DNA sequence: TGTGCCAGCAGCGTAGCCCCGGGGACAGAAACCTACGAGCAGTACTTC. Translating it yields CASSVAPGTETYEQYF.

V and J are TRBV5-1 and TRBJ1-4, with D perhaps TRBD1 (6 bases). Trimming pared 0 bases from V and 5 bases from J, leaving 11 bases between. The CDR3 sequence is 15 residues long. The germline V gene encodes CDR1 SGHRS and CDR2 YFSETQ. CDR3 sequence reads: CASSLAPRGNEKLFF. The CDR3 DNA reads as TGCGCCAGCAGCTTGGCCCCAAGGGGGAATGAAAAACTGTTTTTT.

The chain links TRBV4-2 to TRBJ2-7, with TRBD1 as a possible D gene (6 bases). Trimming cost V 1 base and J 6 bases, with 7 bases left between them. The germline gives CDR1 LGHNA, CDR2 YNFKEQ. The CDR3 has 12 amino acids. The CDR3 protein is CASSQAGAEQYF. DNA of the CDR3: TGTGCCAGCAGCCAAGCAGGGGCCGAGCAGTACTTC.

This chain uses TRBV6-5 with TRBJ1-2; TRBD1 might be the D (6 bases). CDR3 length equals 13 residues. Trimming stripped 2 bases from V and 8 bases from J, with 12 bases between. Germline CDR1 and CDR2: MNHEY and SVGAGI. The CDR3: CASSYHRVHGYTF. CDR3 sequence (DNA): TGTGCCAGCAGTTACCACAGGGTACACGGCTACACCTTC.